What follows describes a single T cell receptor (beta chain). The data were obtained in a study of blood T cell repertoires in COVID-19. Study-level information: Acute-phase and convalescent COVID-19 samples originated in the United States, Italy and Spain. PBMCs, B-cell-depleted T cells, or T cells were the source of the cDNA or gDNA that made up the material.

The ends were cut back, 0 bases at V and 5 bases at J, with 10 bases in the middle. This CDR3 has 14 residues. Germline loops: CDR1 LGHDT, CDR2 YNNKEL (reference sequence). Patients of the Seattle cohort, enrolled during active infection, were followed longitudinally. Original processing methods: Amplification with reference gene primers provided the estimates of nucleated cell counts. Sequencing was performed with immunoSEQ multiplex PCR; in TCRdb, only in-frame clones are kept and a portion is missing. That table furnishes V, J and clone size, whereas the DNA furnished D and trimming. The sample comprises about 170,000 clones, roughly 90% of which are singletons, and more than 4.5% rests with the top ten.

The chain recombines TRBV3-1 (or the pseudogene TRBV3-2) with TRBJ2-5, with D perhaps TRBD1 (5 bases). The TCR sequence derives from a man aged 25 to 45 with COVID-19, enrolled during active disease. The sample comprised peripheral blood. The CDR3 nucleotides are TGTGCCAGCAGCCAAGATGCCCAGGGTGAGACCCAGTACTTC. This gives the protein CASSQDAQGETQYF.